This TCR beta chain was captured in a study of blood T cells in healthy people across ages. General study points: Diversity of TCR beta correlated strongly with naive T cell percentage.

Details on this clonotype: Antigen unknown.

The germline V gene encodes CDR1 SQVTM and CDR2 ANQGSEA. This CDR3 is 13 amino acids long. V shed 4 bases and J 6 bases; nucleotides not matched to a gene: 4. Donation came from healthy Caucasian individuals in Russia who were aged roughly 6 to 95. A second about 6 to 12 cycle PCR used barcoded and J-beta primers. Every sample produced at least 2.5 million CDR3-containing paired-end reads. Each CDR3 protein gets one entry after TCRdb re-called the 5' RACE reads with MiXCR. This repertoire shows just over 800,000 distinct CDR3 sequences, 62% found once; its top ten account for around a quarter. Sequenced sample: blood. This clonotype was obtained from a young man in good health. This sequence joins TRBV29-1 and TRBJ2-7; TRBD2 matches at 12 bases. As DNA, the CDR3 is TGCAGCGTTGTGACTAGCGGGGGAGGCGAGCAGTACTTC. Translated: CSVVTSGGGEQYF.